Listed below are T cell receptor beta chains from one sample, sequenced in a study of Ad26.COV2.S vaccination and SARS-CoV-2 variants. Using immunoSEQ multiplex PCR, the repertoire was profiled, and TCRdb retains in-frame clones only, with some absent. This repertoire shows 290,000 or so clones, around 87% found once; its top ten account for about 3.5%. The material sequenced was peripheral blood, taken in a trial of Ad26.COV2.S vaccine versus placebo. The receptors were sampled from a person aged 18-65 years who received the Ad26.COV2.S COVID-19 vaccine or a placebo. Each CDR3 is given with its conserved first and last residue. The D gene is left open where the match is weak. A row's size may be missing; if present it is once, few, many or a size class.

CDR3 length	clone size	V gene	J gene	D gene	CDR3 protein	CDR3 DNA
13	NA	TRBV3-1/TRBV3-2	TRBJ2-1	NA	CASRPTAGNEQFF	TGTGCCAGCAGGCCGACTGCTGGCAATGAGCAGTTCTTC
13	NA	TRBV10-1	TRBJ1-2	NA	CASSESAYYGYTF	TGCGCCAGCAGTGAGTCAGCTTACTATGGCTACACCTTC
15	NA	TRBV5-1	TRBJ1-1	NA	CASSPKDRLNTEAFF	TGCGCCAGCAGCCCGAAGGACAGACTGAACACTGAAGCTTTCTTT
14	NA	TRBV2	TRBJ1-4	NA	CASSVGAINEKLFF	TGTGCCAGCAGTGTGGGAGCGATTAATGAAAAACTGTTTTTT
16	NA	TRBV5-1	TRBJ2-3	TRBD2	CASSVRTSGSTDTQYF	TGCGCCAGCAGCGTTAGGACTAGCGGGAGCACAGATACGCAGTATTTT
16	NA	TRBV18	TRBJ2-7	TRBD1	CASLPGQGRNSYEQYF	TGTGCCAGTCTACCGGGACAGGGAAGGAACTCCTACGAGCAGTACTTC
17	NA	TRBV9	TRBJ2-1	NA	CASSVAGLGDSYNEQFF	TGTGCCAGCAGCGTAGCGGGGCTAGGAGACTCCTACAATGAGCAGTTCTTC
14	once	TRBV6-6	TRBJ1-1	TRBD1	CASSLLQGYTEAFF	TGTGCCAGCAGTCTTCTACAGGGGTACACTGAAGCTTTCTTT
14	NA	TRBV4-3	TRBJ1-3	NA	CASSHSTGRNTIYF	TGCGCCAGCAGCCATTCGACGGGGAGAAACACCATATATTTT
15	NA	TRBV6-5	TRBJ1-2	NA	CASSYSTGGSYGYTF	TGTGCCAGCAGTTACTCGACGGGAGGGAGCTATGGCTACACCTTC
14	NA	TRBV5-1	TRBJ2-2	TRBD1	CASSQQGRTGELFF	TGCGCCAGCAGCCAACAGGGGCGGACCGGGGAGCTGTTTTTT
14	NA	TRBV18	TRBJ1-2	NA	CASSPLDTFYGYTF	TGTGCCAGCTCACCTCTGGACACCTTCTATGGCTACACCTTC
14	NA	TRBV30	TRBJ1-3	NA	CAWSAAHSRNTIYF	TGTGCCTGGAGTGCAGCACACTCCCGAAACACCATATATTTT
14	NA	TRBV5-4	TRBJ1-2	NA	CASSLRATNYGYTF	TGTGCCAGCAGTCTCAGGGCCACTAACTATGGCTACACCTTC
16	NA	TRBV2	TRBJ1-5	NA	CASSRLRVNNNQPQHF	TGTGCCAGCAGTCGTCTGAGGGTGAATAACAATCAGCCCCAGCATTTT
16	NA	TRBV19	TRBJ2-2	TRBD1	CASRNPGTGVAGELFF	TGTGCCAGTAGAAACCCCGGGACAGGGGTCGCCGGGGAGCTGTTTTTT
13	NA	TRBV19	TRBJ1-1	NA	CASSIRGNTEAFF	TGTGCCAGTAGTATAAGGGGGAACACTGAAGCTTTCTTT
14	NA	TRBV6-2/TRBV6-3	TRBJ2-3	NA	CASSFAGTTDTQYF	TGTGCCAGCAGTTTTGCGGGGACCACAGATACGCAGTATTTT
13	NA	TRBV24-1	TRBJ2-7	TRBD1	CATTATGSHEQYF	TGTGCCACCACGGCGACAGGGTCTCACGAGCAGTACTTC
14	NA	TRBV7-2	TRBJ1-2	TRBD1	CASSPGQGNYGYTF	TGTGCCAGCAGCCCTGGACAGGGGAACTATGGCTACACCTTC
14	NA	TRBV5-6	TRBJ1-5	NA	CASSLQGTDQPQHF	TGTGCCAGCAGCTTGCAGGGGACTGATCAGCCCCAGCATTTT
11	once	TRBV30	TRBJ1-2	NA	CAWSQEGGYTF	TGTGCCTGGAGTCAGGAAGGTGGCTACACCTTC
15	NA	TRBV7-2	TRBJ1-6	NA	CASSLDRPPNSPLHF	TGTGCCAGCAGCTTAGATAGGCCCCCGAATTCACCCCTCCACTTT
15	NA	TRBV6-1	TRBJ1-1	NA	CASSEPGQLNTEAFF	TGTGCCAGCAGTGAACCCGGACAGCTGAACACTGAAGCTTTCTTT
15	NA	TRBV13	TRBJ2-1	NA	CASRFTPSSYNEQFF	TGTGCCAGCAGGTTCACCCCCAGCTCCTACAATGAGCAGTTCTTC
15	NA	TRBV3-1/TRBV3-2	TRBJ2-6	NA	CASSVVSSGANVLTF	TGTGCCAGCAGCGTCGTGAGCTCTGGGGCCAACGTCCTGACTTTC
14	NA	TRBV6-5	TRBJ1-2	NA	CASSPSGPPAGYTF	TGTGCCAGCAGTCCCTCGGGCCCCCCGGCGGGCTACACCTTC
14	NA	TRBV13	TRBJ2-7	NA	CASSGRGSVPEQYF	TGTGCCAGCAGCGGCCGGGGCTCGGTGCCCGAGCAGTACTTC
15	NA	TRBV9	TRBJ2-1	NA	CASSPGERLYNEQFF	TGTGCCAGCAGCCCCGGGGAGCGCCTCTACAATGAGCAGTTCTTC
12	NA	TRBV29-1	TRBJ1-1	NA	CSVVEGYTEAFF	TGCAGCGTTGTGGAGGGGTACACTGAAGCTTTCTTT
14	NA	TRBV4-2	TRBJ2-3	NA	CASSQEAGRDTQYF	TGTGCCAGCAGCCAAGAGGCAGGGAGGGATACGCAGTATTTT
13	NA	TRBV7-3	TRBJ2-3	NA	CASSLIGPDTQYF	TGTGCCAGCAGCTTAATCGGGCCAGATACGCAGTATTTT
12	NA	TRBV5-1	TRBJ2-2	NA	CASSLNSGELFF	TGCGCCAGCAGCTTGAATTCCGGGGAGCTGTTTTTT
14	NA	TRBV27	TRBJ2-2	NA	CASNWGFNTGELFF	TGTGCCAGCAACTGGGGGTTCAACACCGGGGAGCTGTTTTTT
15	NA	TRBV19	TRBJ1-5	NA	CASTLRHRDNQPQHF	TGTGCCAGTACCCTTCGACACCGAGACAATCAGCCCCAGCATTTT
13	NA	TRBV2	TRBJ1-2	NA	CASSQGPNYGYTF	TGTGCCAGCAGTCAAGGGCCCAACTATGGCTACACCTTC
15	NA	TRBV6-6	TRBJ2-2	NA	CASSYRQGGAGELFF	TGTGCCAGCAGTTACAGGCAGGGAGGAGCCGGGGAGCTGTTTTTT
12	NA	TRBV6-6	TRBJ2-7	NA	CASSPTDRKRNF	TGTGCCAGCAGCCCAACCGACAGGAAACGAAACTTC
12	few	TRBV24-1	TRBJ1-3	NA	CATSDYRGTIYF	TGTGCCACCAGTGATTATAGGGGCACCATATATTTT
14	NA	TRBV4-3	TRBJ1-6	NA	CASSQGQYNSPLHF	TGCGCCAGCAGCCAAGGGCAGTATAATTCACCCCTCCACTTT